One sample yielded the 23 T cell receptor beta chains listed below, sequenced in a study of T cells after yellow fever vaccination. TCRdb reanalysed the 5' RACE reads using MiXCR and keeps one entry per CDR3 protein. Here the sample spans 620,000 or so distinct CDR3 sequences, about 12% being singletons. The sample here was PBMCs, taken on the day of the yellow fever booster vaccination. Receptors were obtained from a young man who received the YFV17D yellow fever vaccine.

On this clonotype itself: The junction differs from germline at one of its ends, possibly a read error. This chain joins TRBV20-1 and TRBJ2-1; 11 nucleotides match TRBD2. CDR1 is DFQATT, CDR2 SNEGSKA, per germline (reference sequence). The CDR3 is made up of 16 amino acids. The CDR3 nucleotides read TGCTGTGCTAGAGTTGGACTAGCGGGCGGGTTCAATGAGCAGTTCTTC. Its translation is CCARVGLAGGFNEQFF.

V usage is TRBV11-2 and J usage is TRBJ1-4; D call uncertain. The CDR3 totals 14 residues. V was clipped by 7 bases and J by 7 bases, with 16 bases between them. Germline CDR1 and CDR2: SGHAT and FQNNGV. CDR3 protein: CASTHGTQTEKLFF. CDR3 bases: TGTGCCAGCACCCACGGAACCCAGACTGAAAAACTGTTTTTT. The variable domain in full, completed from reference TRBV11-2 and TRBJ1-4, reads EAGVAQSPRYKIIEKRQSVAFWCNPISGHATLYWYQQILGQGPKLLIQFQNNGVVDDSQLPKDRFSAERLKGVDSTLKIQPAKLEDSAVYLCASTHGTQTEKLFFGSGTQLSVL.

This clonotype was picked up a small number of times. CDR3 in amino acids: CSATSRGTGELFF. The CDR3 DNA sequence: TGCAGTGCCACCAGCCGGGGGACCGGGGAGCTGTTTTTT. The chain joins TRBV20-1 to TRBJ2-2; D may be TRBD2 (6 bases). V gave up 6 bases and J gave up 5 bases, with 13 bases separating them. Germline CDR1 reads DFQATT; CDR2 reads SNEGSKA (reference sequence). This CDR3 is built from 13 residues.

In this sample, this clonotype turned up a few times. V is TRBV7-2 and J is TRBJ1-3; D remains ambiguous. Trimming removed 6 bases at V and 3 bases at J, with 6 bases between. The CDR3 is 12 residues long. The V gene's germline CDR1 is SGHTA and CDR2 FQGNSA. CDR3 amino acids: CASRRGGNTIYF. CDR3 nucleotides: TGTGCCAGCAGAAGAGGTGGAAACACCATATATTTT.

This clonotype was counted only a few times. The rearrangement links TRBV18 to TRBJ2-5; 14 bases are a match to TRBD2. With 2 bases clipped from V and 4 bases from J, the junction kept 6 bases outside the gene matches. The CDR3 sequence is 17 residues long. Germline CDR1 is KGHSH and CDR2 is LQKENI. The CDR3 nucleotides read TGTGCCAGCTCACCAAAAGGACTAGCGGGAGGTAGAGAGACCCAGTACTTC. Translating gives CASSPKGLAGGRETQYF.

The V and J genes are TRBV30 and TRBJ1-1; tentative D call: TRBD1 (5 bases). The germline V gene encodes CDR1 GTSNPN and CDR2 SVGIG (reference sequence). V was trimmed by 3 bases and J by 11 bases, leaving 10 bases between them. The CDR3 loop spans 10 amino acids. The CDR3 loop is CAWRQVWAFF. CDR3 DNA sequence: TGTGCCTGGAGACAGGTCTGGGCTTTCTTT.

V usage is TRBV5-4 and J usage is TRBJ2-1; possibly TRBD2 for D (6 bases). This CDR3 comprises 14 residues. Deletions cut 4 bases from V and 6 bases from J, with 14 bases between. Germline CDR1 SGHNT, CDR2 YYREEE (reference sequence). The CDR3 bases are TGTGCCAGCAGCGCACGTGGACTAACCAATGAGCAGTTCTTC. Translated, it gives CASSARGLTNEQFF.

This clonotype was recorded at least ten times. The junction differs from germline at one of its ends, possibly a read error. The chain links TRBV12-3 or TRBV12-4 to TRBJ2-7; no firm D call. This CDR3 comprises 12 residues. CDR3 sequence: CASSFVGYEQYF. CDR3 nucleotide sequence: TGCGCCAGCAGCTTCGTTGGTTACGAGCAGTACTTC.

In this sample, this clonotype turned up a few times. The chain links TRBV5-6 to TRBJ2-4; tentatively, D is TRBD1 or TRBD2 (5 bases each). Trimming shortened V by 3 bases and J by 15 bases, and 16 bases separated the two germline ends. Germline loops: CDR1 SGHDT, CDR2 YYEEEE. This CDR3 has 12 amino acids. The CDR3 reads CASSSNGADGYF. The DNA for the CDR3 is TGTGCCAGCAGCTCTAACGGGGCCGATGGGTACTTC.

The genes are TRBV27 and TRBJ1-2; 8 nucleotides agree with TRBD1. The trim removed 4 bases at V and 8 bases at J, leaving 12 bases unmatched. Germline loops: CDR1 MNHEY, CDR2 SMNVEV (reference sequence). This CDR3 is built from 15 residues. The CDR3, as DNA: TGTGCCAGCAGTTCAGAACAGGGGGGCCTAATGGGCTACACCTTC. Its translation: CASSSEQGGLMGYTF.

This clonotype was seen more than once but under ten times. The genes are TRBV12-3 or TRBV12-4 and TRBJ2-1; TRBD1 or TRBD2 may be the D gene (5 bases each). The V end was cut by 7 bases, the J end by 5 bases, with 15 bases between. The CDR3 runs 14 residues. The CDR3, as DNA: TGTGCCAGCACCCAGGGAGACTGGAACAATGAGCAGTTCTTC. Translation gives CASTQGDWNNEQFF.

This clonotype was recorded many times. The chain carries TRBV9 and TRBJ1-1; D not resolved. The CDR3 has 15 residues. In germline, CDR1 is SGDLS, CDR2 YYNGEE. Trimming pared 4 bases from V and 6 bases from J, leaving 19 bases between. The CDR3 is CASSPSGRYPAEAFF. DNA of the CDR3: TGTGCCAGCAGCCCCAGTGGCAGATACCCCGCTGAAGCTTTCTTT.

This clonotype showed up many times. The gene calls are TRBV6-5 and TRBJ2-2; D call uncertain. The V and J ends lost 4 bases and 4 bases respectively, with 7 bases between them. The germline V gene encodes CDR1 MNHEY and CDR2 SVGAGI. This CDR3 comprises 13 residues. DNA for the CDR3: TGTGCCAGCAGTTCTCTGGTCACCGGGGAGCTGTTTTTT. This codes for CASSSLVTGELFF.

This clonotype was seen more than once but under ten times. J is TRBJ2-5 and V is TRBV7-8; 8 positions match TRBD2. CDR3 length: 16 residues. CDR1 is SGHVS, CDR2 FQNEAQ, per germline. V lost 3 bases and J lost 5; bases outside the gene matches: 11. The chain's CDR3 is CASSFSGMAYRETQYF. The CDR3 coding sequence is TGTGCCAGCAGCTTTAGCGGGATGGCGTATCGGGAGACCCAGTACTTC.

There are a few counts of this clonotype. The rearrangement links TRBV7-9 to TRBJ2-7; tentative D call: TRBD1 (5 bases). From germline, CDR1 is SEHNR and CDR2 FQNEAQ (reference sequence). V lost 8 bases and J 3 bases, leaving 5 bases between the germline ends. The CDR3 totals 10 residues. The CDR3 DNA follows: TGTGCCAGCGGACACTACGAGCAGTACTTC. This sequence encodes CASGHYEQYF. Variable domain in full (rest from reference TRBV7-9 and TRBJ2-7): DTGVSQNPRHKITKRGQNVTFRCDPISEHNRLYWYRQTLGQGPEFLTYFQNEAQLEKSRLLSDRFSAERPKGSFSTLEIQRTEQGDSAMYLCASGHYEQYFGPGTRLTVT.

This clonotype came up a few times. V gene TRBV6-1 combines with J gene TRBJ2-7; either TRBD1 or TRBD2 may supply D (5 bases each). CDR3 length equals 15 residues. CDR1 is MNHNS, CDR2 SASEGT, per germline. V gave up 6 bases and J gave up 0 bases, with 15 bases separating them. The CDR3 nucleotides are TGTGCCAGCAGAGACACCCCGGGGACCTCCTACGAGCAGTACTTC. It specifies CASRDTPGTSYEQYF.

This clonotype was observed a few times. This chain's CDR3 is CSVLGLAPSPDTQYF. Here the CDR3 DNA reads TGCAGCGTTCTCGGACTAGCTCCCTCCCCGGATACGCAGTATTTT. The chain recombines TRBV29-1 with TRBJ2-3; 8 bases line up with TRBD2. CDR1 and CDR2 from the germline V gene are SQVTM and ANQGSEA. After removal of 5 bases from V and 6 bases from J, the junction contained 13 bases not matched to a gene. CDR3 size: 15 residues.

The V and J genes are TRBV5-4 and TRBJ2-1; TRBD2 aligns across 7 bases. The germline V gene has CDR1 SGHNT and CDR2 YYREEE (reference sequence). There are 14 residues in the CDR3. Trimming removed 0 bases from V and 8 bases from J; junction bases left unmatched: 5. The DNA for the CDR3 is TGTGCCAGCAGCTTGGTGAGGACTAGAGATGAGCAGTTCTTC. This encodes CASSLVRTRDEQFF.

In this sample, this clonotype turned up a few times. V is TRBV18 and J is TRBJ2-5; 10 bases map to TRBD2. The trim removed 4 bases at V and 1 base at J, leaving 3 bases unmatched. Germline CDR1 KGHSH, CDR2 LQKENI. The CDR3 spans 15 residues. The CDR3 DNA is TGTGCCAGCTCACTGGGACTAGCGAGCCAAGAGACCCAGTACTTC. Residues: CASSLGLASQETQYF.

This clonotype has just a few counts. The V and J genes are TRBV19 and TRBJ2-7; D perhaps matches TRBD2 (7 bases). Per the germline V gene, CDR1 is LNHDA and CDR2 is SQIVND (reference sequence). This CDR3 is 13 amino acids long. V lost 9 bases to trimming and J lost 6 bases, with 18 bases between them. The chain's CDR3 is CASIGRGSGEQYF. The CDR3 DNA is TGTGCCAGCATTGGGAGGGGGTCGGGCGAGCAGTACTTC.

This clonotype was detected many times. J is TRBJ1-4 and V is TRBV6-5; D is unresolved. Trimming took off 6 bases at V and 5 bases at J, with 7 bases between the two ends. The germline V gene has CDR1 MNHEY and CDR2 SVGAGI. The CDR3 is 12 residues long. The CDR3 region is CASRTGNEKLFF. CDR3 nucleotides: TGTGCCAGCAGGACGGGGAATGAAAAACTGTTTTTT.

This sequence joins TRBV7-2 and TRBJ2-3; weak D call: TRBD1 (6 bases). Germline values: CDR1 SGHTA, CDR2 FQGNSA. The CDR3 length is 16 residues. Trimming pared 4 bases from V and 4 bases from J, leaving 18 bases between. CDR3 sequence reads: CASSSQGLGRPDTQYF. DNA for the CDR3: TGTGCCAGCAGCTCTCAGGGGCTTGGAAGACCAGATACGCAGTATTTT.

This clonotype was detected only a few times. This chain connects TRBV9 to TRBJ2-1; unclear D gene. The V gene's germline CDR1 is SGDLS and CDR2 YYNGEE. The CDR3 runs to 14 residues. V was clipped by 3 bases and J by 9 bases, with 16 bases between them. In nucleotides, the CDR3 is TGTGCCAGCAGCGGAGCATTGCTATATGCTGAGCAGTTCTTC. Translation: CASSGALLYAEQFF.